The 10 T cell receptor beta chains given below trace back to one sample, sequenced in a study of blood T cell repertoires in COVID-19. Profiled with immunoSEQ multiplex PCR; TCRdb holds only in-frame clones, not every one. Among some 74,000 clones listed, approximately 78% were seen once. Sequenced: peripheral blood. These receptors all stem from a woman older than 75 with active or convalescent COVID-19.

The J gene is TRBJ2-6, the V gene TRBV5-1; D is perhaps TRBD2 (6 bases). Germline-derived CDR1 and CDR2 are SGHRS and YFSETQ. The CDR3 is 18 amino acids. The germline V and J ends were trimmed by 4 bases and 2 bases, with 19 bases remaining between them. The CDR3 sequence: CASSPRDLAGTGANVLTF. DNA for the CDR3: TGCGCCAGCAGCCCCCGGGACCTGGCGGGGACTGGGGCCAACGTCCTGACTTTC.

The table lists this clone with a few counts. The rearrangement uses TRBV5-6 and TRBJ2-7; the D gene is possibly TRBD1 (6 bases). V was clipped by 3 bases and J by 12 bases, with 13 bases between them. CDR3 size: 11 residues. From germline, CDR1 is SGHDT and CDR2 YYEEEE. CDR3 protein: CASSSGQRLYF. CDR3 sequence (DNA): TGTGCCAGCAGCTCAGGACAGAGGCTGTACTTC.

In this sample, this clone turned up once. The chain employs TRBV2 and TRBJ2-7, with TRBD2 matching 14 bases. The CDR3 consists of 14 residues. Germline V gene lookup returns CDR1 SNHLY and CDR2 FYNNEI. The J segment lost 6 bases and the V segment lost 6 bases, leaving 4 bases of the junction unmatched. The CDR3 sequence is CASRGLAGGGEQYF. For the CDR3, the DNA is TGTGCCAGCAGAGGACTAGCGGGAGGAGGCGAGCAGTACTTC.

This chain joins TRBV7-2 and TRBJ2-1; 11 bases are shared with TRBD2. The V gene's germline CDR1 is SGHTA and CDR2 FQGNSA. The CDR3 runs to 16 residues. J lost 6 bases, V lost 3 bases, and 7 bases had no gene match. CDR3 loop: CASSLTSGANSNEQFF. The CDR3 nucleotides read TGTGCCAGCAGCTTGACTAGCGGGGCTAATTCCAATGAGCAGTTCTTC.

This chain uses TRBV27 with TRBJ2-7, with 7 bases aligning to TRBD2. The CDR3 loop spans 15 amino acids. Per germline, CDR1 MNHEY and CDR2 SMNVEV (reference sequence). V was clipped by 4 bases and J by 3 bases; unmatched bases: 9. In nucleotides, the CDR3 is TGTGCCAGCAGTTCCAAAGGGGCGGGGGACTACGAGCAGTACTTC. Amino acid sequence: CASSSKGAGDYEQYF.

V usage is TRBV4-2 and J usage is TRBJ1-2; the D gene is possibly TRBD1 (5 bases). The V and J ends lost 6 bases and 6 bases respectively, with 20 bases between them. The CDR3 extends over 15 amino acids. Germline CDR1 LGHNA, CDR2 YNFKEQ. This CDR3 reads CASSRERGSGDGYTF. CDR3 nucleotide sequence: TGTGCCAGCAGTAGGGAAAGGGGCAGTGGTGATGGCTACACCTTC.

This sequence joins TRBV6-2 or TRBV6-3 and TRBJ1-1, with no clear D. The length of the CDR3 is 15 residues. CDR1 is MNHEY, CDR2 SVGEGT, per germline. V lost 5 bases and J lost 0, with 13 bases in between. Written as DNA, the CDR3 is TGTGCCAGCAGTACGGGATCGCTTATGAACACTGAAGCTTTCTTT. This codes for CASSTGSLMNTEAFF.

The genes are TRBV6-5 and TRBJ2-5, with no clear D. From germline, CDR1 is MNHEY and CDR2 SVGAGI. This CDR3 comprises 13 residues. V gave up 0 bases and J gave up 5 bases, with 7 bases separating them. CDR3 bases: TGTGCCAGCAGTTACTCGATCGGGGAGACCCAGTACTTC. Residues: CASSYSIGETQYF.

The chain couples TRBV6-5 to TRBJ1-4; 7 nucleotides line up with TRBD1. Unmatched junction bases numbered 6, after V lost 7 bases and J lost 7 bases. The V gene's germline CDR1 is MNHEY and CDR2 SVGAGI. This CDR3 contains 13 residues. CDR3 bases: TGTGCCAGCACAAGGGGGCGCGTTGAAAAACTGTTTTTT. Encoded protein: CASTRGRVEKLFF.

The chain links TRBV20-1 to TRBJ1-2; 8 bases map to TRBD1. The CDR3 consists of 14 residues. The J segment lost 5 bases and the V segment lost 3 bases, leaving 8 bases of the junction unmatched. The germline gives CDR1 DFQATT, CDR2 SNEGSKA (reference sequence). The CDR3: CSASNQGAWYGYTF. CDR3 nucleotides: TGCAGTGCTAGTAATCAGGGGGCATGGTATGGCTACACCTTC.